Only one count was recorded for the clone carrying this T cell receptor (beta chain). What it recognizes is unknown. These data originate in a study of T cells in localized non-small cell lung cancer. General study findings and limits: Compared with tumor, uninvolved adjacent lung displayed greater T cell clonality, ranking highest overall.

Germline V gene data show CDR1 as SSHAT and CDR2 as FNYEAQ (reference sequence). V was cut by 5 bases and J by 0 bases, with 22 bases left in between. The CDR3 has 18 residues. Profiled with immunoSEQ multiplex PCR; TCRdb holds only in-frame clones, not every one. The table shows tens of thousands of clones, with approximately 80% occurring only once. The source of this sequence is a man aged 35 to 69 with stage III lung adenocarcinoma. The V call is TRBV7-7, the J call TRBJ2-5, with D unclear. The sample was peripheral blood mononuclear cells, taken before any cancer treatment. CDR3: CASSPVGARLSNQETQYF. The CDR3 bases are TGTGCCAGCAGCCCCGTCGGTGCCCGCCTTTCCAACCAAGAGACCCAGTACTTC.